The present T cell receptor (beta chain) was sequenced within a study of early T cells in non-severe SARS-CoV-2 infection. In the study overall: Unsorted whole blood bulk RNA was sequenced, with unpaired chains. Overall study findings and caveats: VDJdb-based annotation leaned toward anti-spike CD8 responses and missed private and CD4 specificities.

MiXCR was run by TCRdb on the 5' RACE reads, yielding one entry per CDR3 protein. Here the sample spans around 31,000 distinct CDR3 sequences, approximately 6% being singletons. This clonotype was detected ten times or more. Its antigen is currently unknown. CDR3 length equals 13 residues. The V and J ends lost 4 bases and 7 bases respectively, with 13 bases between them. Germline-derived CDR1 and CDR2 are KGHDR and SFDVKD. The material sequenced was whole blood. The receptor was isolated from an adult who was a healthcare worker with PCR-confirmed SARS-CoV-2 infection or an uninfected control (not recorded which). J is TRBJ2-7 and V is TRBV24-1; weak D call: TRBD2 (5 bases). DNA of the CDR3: TGTGCCACCAGTGAGGCTTGGGGAGTGGAGCAGTACTTC. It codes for CATSEAWGVEQYF.